The 9 T cell receptor beta chains listed next were all sequenced from one sample in a study of T cell responses to AZD1222 COVID-19 vaccine. Produced via immunoSEQ multiplex PCR; TCRdb's table is partial and in-frame only. This sample carries about 140,000 clones, 80% to 95% of them seen once, and the ten largest clones take 3% to 4.5%. The sequencing used peripheral blood, collected 28 days after the second AZD1222 dose. These receptors all stem from an adult who received the AZD1222 COVID-19 vaccine.

This clone was observed once. The chain recombines TRBV7-9 with TRBJ2-5, with 11 bases aligning to TRBD2. Unmatched junction bases numbered 4, after V lost 4 bases and J lost 3 bases. There are 15 residues in the CDR3. Germline values: CDR1 SEHNR, CDR2 FQNEAQ (reference sequence). CDR3 coding DNA: TGTGCCAGCAGCTCGCCGACTAGCGGGGAAGAGACCCAGTACTTC. Translated, it gives CASSSPTSGEETQYF.

The J gene is TRBJ1-2, the V gene TRBV28; TRBD1 might be the D (5 bases). The germline gives CDR1 MDHEN, CDR2 SYDVKM. V dropped 3 bases and J dropped 7 bases, with 9 bases sitting between them. CDR3 length: 12 amino acids. The CDR3 nucleotides are TGTGCCAGCAGTTTGACAGAGCTTGGCTACACCTTC. Protein product: CASSLTELGYTF.

V usage is TRBV5-4 and J usage is TRBJ2-2; the D gene is possibly TRBD1 (6 bases). Germline V lookup: CDR1 SGHNT, CDR2 YYREEE (reference sequence). This CDR3 is 16 amino acids long. The V end was cut by 4 bases, the J end by 4 bases, with 17 bases between. The CDR3 here is CASSVPTGGRTGELFF. In DNA, the CDR3 is TGTGCCAGCAGCGTACCGACAGGTGGTCGCACCGGGGAGCTGTTTTTT.

The chain joins TRBV27 to TRBJ2-2, with TRBD1 matching over 12 bases. V was clipped by 6 bases and J by 7 bases; unmatched bases: 6. Germline CDR1 and CDR2: MNHEY and SMNVEV (reference sequence). The length of the CDR3 is 15 residues. The CDR3 DNA follows: TGTGCCAGCAGACGGGGACAGGGGGCAGGCGGGGAGCTGTTTTTT. This codes for CASRRGQGAGGELFF.

This clone showed up just once. A junction boundary mismatches the germline segment, possibly from a read error. The genes are TRBV19 and TRBJ2-7; 9 bases fit TRBD2. The CDR3 consists of 15 residues. Germline V gene data show CDR1 as LNHDA and CDR2 as SQIVND (reference sequence). CDR3 sequence (DNA): TGTGCCAGTAGGGTCACCGGGACTAGCATCTACGAGCTGTACTTC. Protein sequence: CASRVTGTSIYELYF.

V gene TRBV6-2 or TRBV6-3 combines with J gene TRBJ2-4, with a possible D match to TRBD2 (6 bases). The CDR3 is made up of 17 amino acids. V gave up 4 bases and J gave up 6 bases, with 22 bases separating them. The V gene's germline CDR1 is MNHEY and CDR2 SVGEGT. The CDR3 region has the DNA TGTGCCAGCAGTTCGAATACTGGGACTCGGGGCGGAAACATTCAGTACTTC. Amino acids: CASSSNTGTRGGNIQYF.

CDR3 amino acids: CASSARQTSGRVIGYEQYF. The DNA of the CDR3 is TGTGCCAGCAGCGCCCGTCAGACTAGCGGGAGAGTGATAGGGTACGAGCAGTACTTC. The chain is built from TRBV21-1 and TRBJ2-7; the table calls TRBD2, which could not be checked here. TRBV21-1 is flagged as a pseudogene. CDR3 length: 19 residues.

The chain combines TRBV9 with TRBJ2-1; D remains ambiguous. CDR1 is SGDLS and CDR2 is YYNGEE in the germline V gene. The CDR3 is made up of 13 amino acids. The V end lost 4 bases, the J end lost 5 bases, and 10 bases lay between the germline ends. The CDR3 spells CASSIGPDNEQFF. The CDR3 coding sequence is TGTGCCAGCAGCATCGGACCGGACAATGAGCAGTTCTTC. Based on the CDR3 plus reference TRBV9 and TRBJ2-1, the full variable domain is DSGVTQTPKHLITATGQRVTLRCSPRSGDLSVYWYQQSLDQGLQFLIQYYNGEERAKGNILERFSAQQFPDLHSELNLSSLELGDSALYFCASSIGPDNEQFFGPGTRLTVL.

The chain joins TRBV19 to TRBJ1-3, with no clear D. CDR1 is LNHDA and CDR2 is SQIVND in the germline V gene (reference sequence). This CDR3 is 14 amino acids long. V lost 3 bases, J lost 0 bases, and 6 bases lay in between. Here the CDR3 DNA reads TGTGCCAGTAGTATTGGCATCTCTGGAAACACCATATATTTT. Its protein is CASSIGISGNTIYF.